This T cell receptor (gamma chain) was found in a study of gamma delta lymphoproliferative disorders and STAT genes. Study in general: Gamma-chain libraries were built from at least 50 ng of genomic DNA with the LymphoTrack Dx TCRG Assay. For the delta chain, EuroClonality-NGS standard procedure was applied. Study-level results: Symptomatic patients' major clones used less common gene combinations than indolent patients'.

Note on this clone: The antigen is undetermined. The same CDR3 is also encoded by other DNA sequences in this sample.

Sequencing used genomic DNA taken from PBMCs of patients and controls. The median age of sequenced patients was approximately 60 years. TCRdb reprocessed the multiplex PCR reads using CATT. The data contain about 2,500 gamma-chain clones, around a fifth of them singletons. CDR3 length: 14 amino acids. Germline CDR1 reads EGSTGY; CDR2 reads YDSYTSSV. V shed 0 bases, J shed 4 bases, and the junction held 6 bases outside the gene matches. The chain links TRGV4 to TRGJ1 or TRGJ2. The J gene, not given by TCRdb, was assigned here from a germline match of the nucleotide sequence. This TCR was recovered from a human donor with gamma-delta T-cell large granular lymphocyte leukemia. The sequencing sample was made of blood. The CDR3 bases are TGTGCCACCTGGGATGGGCCGAGGTATTATAAGAAACTCTTT. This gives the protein CATWDGPRYYKKLF.